This T cell receptor beta chain originates from a study of CD8 T cells in Susac syndrome. Reverse transcription used roughly 0.45 to 1 ug RNA and random hexamers. TCRdb reanalysed the immunoSEQ multiplex PCR reads using MiXCR and keeps one entry per CDR3 protein. The data show roughly 180,000 distinct CDR3 sequences, about 95% seen once. CDR1 and CDR2 (germline): MGHRA, YSYEKL. Deletions cut 1 base from V and 8 bases from J, with 9 bases between. This CDR3 region has 12 residues. Comment on this clonotype: The antigen remains unidentified.

The study, taken as a whole, reports: Where Susac syndrome CD4+ T cell repertoires were concerned, no clonal expansion was evident.

The sequencing sample was made of CD4+ T cells from PBMCs. The sequence derives from a human donor with Susac syndrome. The chain links TRBV4-1 to TRBJ2-7; either TRBD1 or TRBD2 may fit D (5 bases each). CDR3 protein: CASSQVGVKQYF. The CDR3 DNA reads TGCGCCAGCAGCCAAGTGGGGGTCAAGCAGTACTTC.